Each of the 32 T cell receptor beta chains below was sequenced from the same sample in a study of beta chain features in type 1 diabetes. Antigens of these TCRs are unknown. Investigators reverse transcribed all isolated RNA, so they sequenced expressed TCRB transcripts. The assay was immunoSEQ multiplex PCR, and TCRdb's table has in-frame clones only and misses some. This sample yields 150,000 to 200,000 clones, of which approximately 62% are seen a single time; roughly 0.092% belongs to the top ten. General study results and limits: A moderate, significant TCRB CDR3 shortening appeared in type 1 diabetes across four CD4+ subsets.

The sequencing sample was made of naive CD4+ T cells from blood. Every receptor here comes from a man aged 25 to 40 with type 1 diabetes.

V gene TRBV6-5 combines with J gene TRBJ2-7; TRBD1 is a possible D gene (5 bases). The V gene lost 5 bases and the J gene lost 0 bases, with 14 bases spanning the gap. The CDR3 is 15 amino acids. CDR1 is MNHEY, CDR2 SVGAGI, per germline. DNA for the CDR3: TGTGCCAGCAGTAGGGCTACAGGTACCTCCTACGAGCAGTACTTC. It specifies CASSRATGTSYEQYF.

The chain links TRBV15 to TRBJ2-3; 8 bases match TRBD2. Losses at the gene ends were 5 bases for V and 2 bases for J; bases not matched to a gene: 9. CDR3 size: 16 residues. Germline V gives CDR1 LNHNV, CDR2 YYDKDF (reference sequence). CDR3 protein: CATSATAGAYTDTQYF. The DNA for the CDR3 is TGTGCCACCAGCGCCACAGCGGGGGCCTACACAGATACGCAGTATTTT. The complete variable domain, with remaining parts taken from reference TRBV15 and TRBJ2-3, reads DAMVIQNPRYQVTQFGKPVTLSCSQTLNHNVMYWYQQKSSQAPKLLFHYYDKDFNNEADTPDNFQSRRPNTSFCFLDIRSPGLGDTAMYLCATSATAGAYTDTQYFGPGTRLTVL.

The rearrangement joins TRBV30 to TRBJ2-7; D uncertain. The CDR3 extends over 11 amino acids. The germline V gene has CDR1 GTSNPN and CDR2 SVGIG (reference sequence). V was trimmed by 1 base and J by 2 bases, leaving 3 bases between them. CDR3 DNA sequence: TGTGCCTGGAGTGGCCCCTACGAGCAGTACTTC. This codes for CAWSGPYEQYF.

The chain employs TRBV29-1 and TRBJ2-1; 8 bases align to TRBD1. The germline CDR1 and CDR2 sequences are SQVTM and ANQGSEA. The CDR3 extends over 16 amino acids. V dropped 0 bases and J dropped 6; count of bases not matched to a gene: 10. CDR3 coding DNA: TGCAGCGTTGAAGAGCGTTGGACAGGGACGGGCAATGAGCAGTTCTTC. The encoded protein is CSVEERWTGTGNEQFF.

The chain combines TRBV7-8 with TRBJ2-5, with no clear D. The CDR3 extends over 12 amino acids. CDR1 is SGHVS and CDR2 is FQNEAQ in the germline V gene. V lost 0 bases, J lost 4 bases, and 3 bases lay in between. CDR3 nucleotide sequence: TGTGCCAGCAGCTTAGCGCGAGAGACCCAGTACTTC. Translated, it gives CASSLARETQYF.

This sequence joins TRBV4-1 and TRBJ2-5; no clear D. CDR3 length: 12 residues. The V end was cut by 5 bases, the J end by 5 bases, with 9 bases between. Germline values: CDR1 MGHRA, CDR2 YSYEKL. The CDR3 sequence: CASSSNDETQYF. In DNA form, the CDR3 reads TGCGCCAGCAGCTCGAATGATGAGACCCAGTACTTC.

The V and J genes are TRBV10-3 and TRBJ2-5; possible D gene TRBD2, 6 bases. With 3 bases removed from V and 5 bases from J, the gap between germline ends came to 16 bases. The CDR3 sequence is 15 residues long. Germline loops: CDR1 ENHRY, CDR2 SYGVKD. The chain's CDR3 is CAISERGRGFETQYF. The DNA of the CDR3 is TGTGCCATCAGTGAACGTGGACGGGGGTTTGAGACCCAGTACTTC.

This chain links TRBV30 with TRBJ2-5; D gene ambiguous. CDR3 length: 12 residues. CDR1 is GTSNPN and CDR2 is SVGIG in the germline V gene (reference sequence). Trimming removed 4 bases from V and 5 bases from J, with 11 bases in between. CDR3 sequence (DNA): TGTGCCTGGAATGGGCTCGAGGAGACCCAGTACTTC. Its protein is CAWNGLEETQYF.

The chain joins TRBV29-1 to TRBJ2-7; D gene uncertain. Germline assignment: CDR1 SQVTM and CDR2 ANQGSEA. The V and J ends lost 4 bases and 1 base respectively, with 5 bases between them. This CDR3 region has 11 residues. Written as DNA, the CDR3 is TGCAGCGTTGTTGGGTCCTACGAGCAGTACTTC. This gives the protein CSVVGSYEQYF.

The CDR3 nucleotides read TGCGCCAGCAGCCGTTATGGGGCCGGGACTCTCACAGATACGCAGTATTTT. Its translation is CASSRYGAGTLTDTQYF. V gene TRBV5-1 combines with J gene TRBJ2-3; D is perhaps TRBD2 (6 bases). CDR1 SGHRS and CDR2 YFSETQ come from the germline V gene. V was clipped by 4 bases and J by 2 bases, with 20 bases between them. The CDR3 has 17 residues. The full variable domain, with the rest looked up from reference TRBV5-1 and TRBJ2-3, is KAGVTQTPRYLIKTRGQQVTLSCSPISGHRSVSWYQQTPGQGLQFLFEYFSETQRNKGNFPGRFSGRQFSNSRSEMNVSTLELGDSALYLCASSRYGAGTLTDTQYFGPGTRLTVL.

V is TRBV7-2 and J is TRBJ2-7; D call uncertain. The CDR3 contains 13 residues. V lost 3 bases to trimming and J lost 2 bases, with 8 bases between them. Germline lookup yields CDR1 SGHTA and CDR2 FQGNSA. In nucleotides, the CDR3 is TGTGCCAGCAGCTTTTCTGGACCCTACGAGCAGTACTTC. This sequence encodes CASSFSGPYEQYF.

This chain connects TRBV30 to TRBJ1-2, with D hard to call. The germline CDR1 and CDR2 sequences are GTSNPN and SVGIG (reference sequence). This CDR3 is built from 15 residues. The germline V and J ends were trimmed by 2 bases and 4 bases, with 17 bases remaining between them. The CDR3 coding sequence is TGTGCCTGGAGTTTCCTTGGATTCCCAATCTATGGCTACACCTTC. Amino acids: CAWSFLGFPIYGYTF.

The chain recombines TRBV28 with TRBJ1-5, with unresolved D. Germline lookup yields CDR1 MDHEN and CDR2 SYDVKM. Trimming removed 4 bases from V and 7 bases from J, with 20 bases in between. CDR3 size: 16 residues. The CDR3 DNA reads TGTGCCAGCAGTTCCAACGGGAAGGGCTGGCAACAGCCCCAGCATTTT. As protein: CASSSNGKGWQQPQHF.

The V gene is TRBV2, the J gene TRBJ1-1; 7 bases align to TRBD1. From germline, CDR1 is SNHLY and CDR2 FYNNEI. CDR3 length equals 14 residues. V lost 5 bases to trimming and J lost 5 bases; unmatched junction nucleotides: 8. CDR3 sequence reads: CASSWQGQWTEAFF. DNA for the CDR3: TGTGCCAGCAGTTGGCAGGGACAGTGGACTGAAGCTTTCTTT.

The V gene is TRBV29-1, the J gene TRBJ2-5; 10 positions agree with TRBD1. Looked up from germline, CDR1 is SQVTM and CDR2 is ANQGSEA. V lost 0 bases and J lost 4; bases outside the gene matches: 2. CDR3 length: 14 residues. CDR3 DNA sequence: TGCAGCGTTGAAGATGACAGGGGGCTAGAGACCCAGTACTTC. Protein product: CSVEDDRGLETQYF.

This chain links TRBV9 with TRBJ2-2; possibly TRBD1 for D (5 bases). Germline V gene data show CDR1 as SGDLS and CDR2 as YYNGEE. Trimming shortened V by 0 bases and J by 0 bases, and 9 bases separated the two germline ends. The CDR3 runs to 16 residues. CDR3 nucleotides: TGTGCCAGCAGCGTAGCCCCAGGGTCGAACACCGGGGAGCTGTTTTTT. It codes for CASSVAPGSNTGELFF.

This chain uses TRBV4-3 with TRBJ2-2; no clear D. Trimming took off 0 bases at V and 5 bases at J, with 7 bases between the two ends. This CDR3 is built from 14 residues. CDR1 LGHNA and CDR2 YSLEER come from the germline V gene. This CDR3 reads CASSQEGTTGELFF. The CDR3 DNA sequence: TGCGCCAGCAGCCAAGAGGGCACAACCGGGGAGCTGTTTTTT.

This clone was found a few times. The chain has TRBV2 and TRBJ2-5; D unclear. Trimming took off 2 bases at V and 9 bases at J, with 13 bases between the two ends. Germline V gene lookup returns CDR1 SNHLY and CDR2 FYNNEI. CDR3 length: 13 amino acids. Here the CDR3 DNA reads TGTGCCAGCAGTGAATCGACCCCGACGGCCCAGTACTTC. Amino acids: CASSESTPTAQYF.

This clone is a singleton in its sample. V usage is TRBV7-2 and J usage is TRBJ2-3, with 8 positions matching TRBD2. CDR3 size: 14 residues. The germline gives CDR1 SGHTA, CDR2 FQGNSA. Unmatched junction bases numbered 6, after V lost 4 bases and J lost 6 bases. The CDR3 DNA sequence: TGTGCCAGCAGCTCCCGGGGGGGCCGTGATACGCAGTATTTT. Its translation: CASSSRGGRDTQYF.

The gene calls are TRBV11-2 and TRBJ2-3; 9 bases are shared with TRBD1. Trimming took 1 base from V and 2 from J; bases not matched to a gene: 1. The germline CDR1 and CDR2 sequences are SGHAT and FQNNGV. The CDR3 contains 15 residues. CDR3 in DNA: TGTGCCAGCAGCTTAGGGACAGGGGACACAGATACGCAGTATTTT. It is translated as CASSLGTGDTDTQYF.

The rearrangement links TRBV29-1 to TRBJ1-1; D not certain. This CDR3 spans 10 amino acids. V lost 7 bases and J lost 1, with 4 bases in between. Germline lookup yields CDR1 SQVTM and CDR2 ANQGSEA. The CDR3 here is CSASNTEAFF. CDR3 sequence (DNA): TGCAGCGCCTCGAACACTGAAGCTTTCTTT.

This sequence joins TRBV14 and TRBJ2-3; D might be TRBD2 (5 bases). V lost 0 bases and J 2 bases, leaving 15 bases between the germline ends. The germline CDR1 and CDR2 sequences are SGHDN and FVKESK. The CDR3 has 17 amino acids. The CDR3 loop reads CASSQDSRKLDTDTQYF. The CDR3 coding sequence is TGTGCCAGCAGCCAAGATTCCAGGAAACTAGACACAGATACGCAGTATTTT.

V gene TRBV4-3 combines with J gene TRBJ2-1; no firm D call. Trimming took 0 bases from V and 0 from J, leaving 12 bases between them. The CDR3 length is 17 residues. Germline V gene sequence: CDR1 LGHNA, CDR2 YSLEER. CDR3 loop: CASSQESHHSSYNEQFF. The CDR3 region has the DNA TGCGCCAGCAGCCAAGAGTCGCACCACAGCTCCTACAATGAGCAGTTCTTC.

The genes are TRBV29-1 and TRBJ1-4; 9 nucleotides match TRBD1. This CDR3 region has 13 residues. V lost 5 bases to trimming and J lost 8 bases; unmatched junction nucleotides: 6. Germline values: CDR1 SQVTM, CDR2 ANQGSEA. CDR3 region: CSVQRQGGEKLFF. The DNA of the CDR3 is TGCAGCGTTCAGCGACAGGGGGGAGAAAAACTGTTTTTT.

The chain uses TRBV7-2 and TRBJ2-5; maybe TRBD2 (6 bases). V shed 4 bases and J shed 2 bases, with 11 bases lying between them. This CDR3 spans 14 amino acids. From germline, CDR1 is SGHTA and CDR2 FQGNSA. CDR3: CASSSGGVQETQYF. In DNA form, the CDR3 reads TGTGCCAGCAGCTCGGGCGGGGTTCAAGAGACCCAGTACTTC. Full variable domain (missing parts from reference TRBV7-2 and TRBJ2-5): GAGVSQSPSNKVTEKGKDVELRCDPISGHTALYWYRQSLGQGLEFLIYFQGNSAPDKSGLPSDRFSAERTGGSVSTLTIQRTQQEDSAVYLCASSSGGVQETQYFGPGTRLLVL.

V and J are TRBV29-1 and TRBJ2-3; 9 bases are shared with TRBD1. Germline CDR1 is SQVTM and CDR2 is ANQGSEA. The CDR3 contains 14 residues. The trim removed 5 bases at V and 6 bases at J, leaving 9 bases unmatched. The chain's CDR3 is CSVCRDRGADTQYF. CDR3 in DNA: TGCAGCGTTTGTAGAGACAGGGGGGCCGATACGCAGTATTTT.

The V and J genes are TRBV6-1 and TRBJ1-2, with 10 nucleotides matching TRBD1. The V gene end was trimmed by 2 bases and the J gene end by 2 bases; junction bases not matched to a gene: 5. The CDR3 runs to 16 residues. The germline CDR1 and CDR2 sequences are MNHNS and SASEGT. The CDR3 loop reads CASSELGQGHNYGYTF. The CDR3 coding sequence is TGTGCCAGCAGTGAATTGGGACAGGGGCACAACTATGGCTACACCTTC.

The chain links TRBV4-3 to TRBJ1-1; no definite D call. V was trimmed by 3 bases and J by 5 bases, leaving 10 bases between them. Germline V gene lookup returns CDR1 LGHNA and CDR2 YSLEER. This CDR3 has 13 amino acids. The CDR3, as DNA: TGCGCCAGCAGCCACACAGAGGAGACTGAAGCTTTCTTT. Its translation: CASSHTEETEAFF.

The V call is TRBV5-1, the J call TRBJ2-1, with a tentative D call TRBD2 (6 bases). This CDR3 spans 14 amino acids. The ends were cut back, 5 bases at V and 7 bases at J, with 16 bases in the middle. Germline-derived CDR1 and CDR2 are SGHRS and YFSETQ. Here the CDR3 reads CASSQTYGGNEQFF. Here the CDR3 DNA reads TGCGCCAGCAGTCAGACGTATGGGGGGAATGAGCAGTTCTTC.

CDR3 nucleotide sequence: TGTGCCAGCCAGCGGGGGGACTCCTACGAGCAGTACTTC. Translating it yields CASQRGDSYEQYF. The chain combines TRBV7-9 with TRBJ2-7, with 9 bases matching TRBD2. The length of the CDR3 is 13 residues. Germline V gene sequence: CDR1 SEHNR, CDR2 FQNEAQ (reference sequence). Trimming removed 8 bases from V and 0 bases from J; junction bases left unmatched: 2. Full variable domain (missing parts from reference TRBV7-9 and TRBJ2-7): DTGVSQNPRHKITKRGQNVTFRCDPISEHNRLYWYRQTLGQGPEFLTYFQNEAQLEKSRLLSDRFSAERPKGSFSTLEIQRTEQGDSAMYLCASQRGDSYEQYFGPGTRLTVT.

This clone was observed a handful of times. The chain recombines TRBV9 with TRBJ2-2; D is unresolved. The length of the CDR3 is 14 residues. CDR1 and CDR2 (germline): SGDLS, YYNGEE. The V end lost 0 bases, the J end lost 2 bases, and 5 bases lay between the germline ends. The CDR3 region is CASSVAINTGELFF. DNA for the CDR3: TGTGCCAGCAGCGTAGCCATTAACACCGGGGAGCTGTTTTTT.

This chain uses TRBV10-3 with TRBJ2-7; 7 bases are shared with TRBD1. The CDR3 extends over 14 amino acids. Germline V CDR1 and CDR2: ENHRY, SYGVKD. V was pared by 6 bases and J by 4 bases, with 9 bases of the junction left unmatched. CDR3 protein: CAIRRGTERYEQYF. The CDR3 nucleotides are TGTGCCATCAGGAGGGGGACAGAGCGATACGAGCAGTACTTC.